This T cell receptor (beta chain) comes out of a study of cytomegalovirus exposure and HLA in healthy donors. Regarding the study as a whole: Sequences of the TCR beta chain were said to predict the HLA-A and HLA-B alleles of most subjects accurately. Per published reports, the classifier diagnosed cytomegalovirus status with high specificity and sensitivity. In a later analysis, 15,000 to 20,000 TCR beta sequences were associated with HLA alleles at 0.05 false discovery rate.

A remark on this clone: The antigen is unknown.

13 Jbeta primers and 60 Vbeta primers were used for the PCR. TCRdb's table, derived via immunoSEQ multiplex PCR, lists solely in-frame clones and lacks some. The sample consists of about 150,000 clones, around 80% of them appearing once. Sequenced material: PBMCs. The clonotype comes from a woman in her forties or fifties in good health and CMV-seropositive.

CDR3 protein: CASSLGVQPSYEQYF. CDR3 coding DNA: TGTGCCAGCAGCTTAGGAGTTCAACCGTCCTACGAGCAGTACTTC. This chain links TRBV7-2 with TRBJ2-5; D gene uncertain. The DNA end lines up better with TRBJ2-7; the J call may be wrong. The germline CDR1 and CDR2 sequences are SGHTA and FQGNSA. There are 15 residues in the CDR3.